The next 13 T cell receptor beta chains were all read from a single sample in a study of cytomegalovirus exposure and HLA in healthy donors. The PCR ran on 60 Vbeta and 13 Jbeta primers. Produced via immunoSEQ multiplex PCR; TCRdb's table is partial and in-frame only. The sample comprises under 250,000 clones, around 73% of which are singletons, and roughly 3% rests with the top ten. The specimen was PBMCs. These receptors all come from a woman under 40 in good health and CMV-seronegative.

This clone showed up just a few times. The chain has TRBV27 and TRBJ2-1, with D perhaps TRBD2 (5 bases). CDR1 MNHEY and CDR2 SMNVEV come from the germline V gene (reference sequence). Trimming cost V 11 bases and J 2 bases, with 13 bases left between them. The CDR3 is 13 amino acids. The CDR3 here is CACFGEAYNEQFF. The CDR3 DNA reads as TGTGCCTGCTTCGGGGAAGCCTACAATGAGCAGTTCTTC.

The chain is built from TRBV7-6 and TRBJ2-1; a possible D gene is TRBD1 (7 bases). V lost 4 bases to trimming and J lost 8 bases, with 15 bases between them. In germline, CDR1 is SGHVS, CDR2 FNYEAQ. The CDR3 is made up of 14 amino acids. CDR3 region: CASSWAGQTDEQFF. CDR3 nucleotides: TGTGCCAGCAGCTGGGCGGGACAGACCGATGAGCAGTTCTTC.

This chain joins TRBV28 and TRBJ1-1, with 8 nucleotides matching TRBD1. The germline gives CDR1 MDHEN, CDR2 SYDVKM. The CDR3 covers 16 residues. Trimming took 5 bases from V and 3 from J; bases not matched to a gene: 11. CDR3 sequence reads: CASSPRARGPYTEAFF. The DNA of the CDR3 is TGTGCCAGCAGTCCTCGAGCCAGGGGGCCATACACTGAAGCTTTCTTT.

The V gene is TRBV4-2, the J gene TRBJ2-2; the match to TRBD2 covers 13 bases. The ends lost 3 bases at V and 2 bases at J; junction bases unmatched: 3. Looked up from germline, CDR1 is LGHNA and CDR2 is YNFKEQ. The CDR3 runs 17 residues. CDR3 nucleotides: TGTGCCAGCAGCCATGGACTAGCGGGGGACAACACCGGGGAGCTGTTTTTT. Encoded protein: CASSHGLAGDNTGELFF.

To note about this clone: At one of its ends the junction is not consistent with the germline gene, which may arise from a read error. The rearrangement joins TRBV5-1 to TRBJ1-2; a possible D gene is TRBD1 (6 bases). The CDR3 contains 13 residues. The germline V gene has CDR1 SGHRS and CDR2 YFSETQ. The CDR3 is CASSLRGSDGYPF. In DNA form, the CDR3 reads TGCGCCAGCAGCTTGAGGGGGTCCGATGGCTACCCCTTC. Complete variable domain (other parts from reference TRBV5-1 and TRBJ1-2): KAGVTQTPRYLIKTRGQQVTLSCSPISGHRSVSWYQQTPGQGLQFLFEYFSETQRNKGNFPGRFSGRQFSNSRSEMNVSTLELGDSALYLCASSLRGSDGYPFGSGTRLTVV.

CDR3 sequence reads: CASSALAGAGEQFF. CDR3 DNA sequence: TGTGCCAGCAGCGCTCTAGCGGGAGCGGGTGAGCAGTTCTTC. The rearrangement uses TRBV6-1 and TRBJ2-1; 10 bases are shared with TRBD2. V dropped 6 bases and J dropped 9; count of bases not matched to a gene: 8. Germline CDR1 reads MNHNS; CDR2 reads SASEGT. The CDR3 consists of 14 residues.

CDR3 region: CGTNGGGSTNEKLFF. Written as DNA, the CDR3 is TGCGGCACAAATGGCGGGGGAAGCACTAATGAAAAACTGTTTTTT. The chain joins TRBV29-1 to TRBJ1-4; D might be TRBD1 (5 bases). Germline values: CDR1 SQVTM, CDR2 ANQGSEA. The CDR3 contains 15 residues.

This clone was picked up a small number of times. The rearrangement joins TRBV11-3 to TRBJ2-2; no reliable D call. Germline CDR1 is SGHNT and CDR2 is YENEEA. With 5 bases removed from V and 3 bases from J, the gap between germline ends came to 4 bases. This CDR3 spans 12 amino acids. The CDR3 DNA follows: TGTGCCAGCAGCCTGTACACCGGGGAGCTGTTTTTT. Amino acid sequence: CASSLYTGELFF.

The gene calls are TRBV4-1 and TRBJ2-2; TRBD2 matches 9 bases. V trimming: 4 bases; J trimming: 6 bases; junction bases outside the gene matches: 6. CDR1 is MGHRA and CDR2 is YSYEKL in the germline V gene. The CDR3 consists of 15 residues. CDR3 loop: CASSRRGGGAGELFF. CDR3 bases: TGCGCCAGCAGCCGAAGGGGCGGGGGGGCCGGGGAGCTGTTTTTT.

This clone was found a few times. This chain connects TRBV7-9 to TRBJ2-7, with 10 bases that match TRBD1. After removal of 5 bases from V and 1 base from J, the junction contained 8 bases not matched to a gene. The CDR3 length is 16 residues. Per the germline V gene, CDR1 is SEHNR and CDR2 is FQNEAQ (reference sequence). CDR3 loop: CASSLEPGQGSYEQYF. For the CDR3, the DNA is TGTGCCAGCAGCCTAGAACCGGGACAGGGGTCCTACGAGCAGTACTTC.

A single count supports this clone. The chain joins TRBV6-4 to TRBJ1-4; 8 bases align to TRBD1. Per germline, CDR1 MRHNA and CDR2 SNTAGT. V dropped 6 bases and J dropped 8; count of bases not matched to a gene: 8. The CDR3 is 14 amino acids. The CDR3 coding sequence is TGTGCCAGCAGAGATGACAGGGGCTGGGAAAAACTGTTTTTT. Residues: CASRDDRGWEKLFF.

This clone was observed a few times. The chain carries TRBV19 and TRBJ2-7, with no clear D. CDR1 is LNHDA and CDR2 is SQIVND in the germline V gene (reference sequence). Trimming removed 10 bases from V and 0 bases from J, with 16 bases in between. The CDR3 sequence is 14 residues long. In DNA, the CDR3 is TGTGCCACTAAAGTGGCGGATTTCTCCTACGAGCAGTACTTC. Its translation is CATKVADFSYEQYF.

The rearrangement uses TRBV4-1 and TRBJ2-3; 13 bases match TRBD2. With 5 bases clipped from V and 0 bases from J, the junction kept 5 bases outside the gene matches. Germline V gene lookup returns CDR1 MGHRA and CDR2 YSYEKL. CDR3 length equals 17 residues. The DNA of the CDR3 is TGCGCCAGCAGCTACCCGGGACTAGCGGGGAGCACAGATACGCAGTATTTT. Amino acids: CASSYPGLAGSTDTQYF.